One and the same sample provided the 24 T cell receptor beta chains below, sequenced in a study of blood T cell repertoires in COVID-19. Clones were sequenced by immunoSEQ multiplex PCR, and TCRdb holds only the in-frame ones, with some missing. The sample carries roughly 120,000 clones, 80% recorded once. The sequencing sample was made of peripheral blood. The source of these receptors is a man between 65 and 80 years old with acute or convalescent COVID-19.

The chain joins TRBV3-1 (or the pseudogene TRBV3-2) to TRBJ2-5, with D possibly matching TRBD2 (5 bases). V lost 3 bases and J lost 7, with 15 bases in between. Germline values: CDR1 LGHDT, CDR2 YNNKEL (reference sequence). This CDR3 contains 14 residues. The DNA of the CDR3 is TGTGCCAGCAGCCATACTAGTGCCGGCGGGACCCAGTACTTC. Residues: CASSHTSAGGTQYF.

V is TRBV6-5 and J is TRBJ1-2, with a weak D call TRBD1 (6 bases). Trimming shortened V by 8 bases and J by 4 bases, and 17 bases separated the two germline ends. Germline values: CDR1 MNHEY, CDR2 SVGAGI. There are 14 residues in the CDR3. The CDR3 region is CASSAVGGPYGYTF. CDR3 in DNA: TGTGCCAGCTCCGCCGTCGGGGGGCCCTATGGCTACACCTTC.

This chain uses TRBV5-5 with TRBJ2-1; 10 bases align to TRBD1. This CDR3 contains 19 residues. Germline trimming cut 3 bases from V and 1 base from J; bases unmatched to any gene: 13. The germline CDR1 and CDR2 sequences are SGHKS and YYEKEE (reference sequence). CDR3 in DNA: TGTGCCAGCAGCTCACAATACCGGGACAGGGGTTTGTCCTACAATGAGCAGTTCTTC. Its protein is CASSSQYRDRGLSYNEQFF.

The chain joins TRBV2 to TRBJ2-6, with a tentative D call TRBD2 (5 bases). This CDR3 comprises 16 residues. The V and J ends lost 7 bases and 0 bases respectively, with 13 bases between them. Looked up from germline, CDR1 is SNHLY and CDR2 is FYNNEI. CDR3 amino acids: CASNNPEASGANVLTF. CDR3 nucleotides: TGTGCCAGCAACAACCCGGAGGCCTCTGGGGCCAACGTCCTGACTTTC.

The V and J genes are TRBV11-1 and TRBJ2-5; possibly TRBD1 for D (6 bases). Germline V gives CDR1 SGHAT, CDR2 FQDESV (reference sequence). Deletions cut 5 bases from V and 7 bases from J, with 17 bases between. The CDR3 is 14 amino acids. CDR3 sequence (DNA): TGTGCCAGCAGCGCACAGGGCTCAAGAGGGACCCAGTACTTC. Protein: CASSAQGSRGTQYF.

Sample share makes this clone medium-sized. The CDR3 is CASSLGLNQPQHF. In DNA form, the CDR3 reads TGTGCCAGCAGCTTAGGTCTTAATCAGCCCCAGCATTTT. The chain links TRBV7-2 to TRBJ1-5; D unresolved. This CDR3 spans 13 amino acids. Germline values: CDR1 SGHTA, CDR2 FQGNSA. The V and J ends lost 1 base and 4 bases respectively, with 5 bases between them.

The V call is TRBV5-5, the J call TRBJ1-2, with D possibly matching TRBD1 (5 bases). V lost 1 base and J lost 5, with 12 bases in between. The CDR3 covers 14 residues. Germline V lookup: CDR1 SGHKS, CDR2 YYEKEE (reference sequence). As DNA, the CDR3 is TGTGCCAGCAGCTTGAGCAGGGAAAAGTATGGCTACACCTTC. This sequence encodes CASSLSREKYGYTF. The full variable domain, completed using reference TRBV5-5 and TRBJ1-2, is DAGVTQSPTHLIKTRGQQVTLRCSPISGHKSVSWYQQVLGQGPQFIFQYYEKEERGRGNFPDRFSARQFPNYSSELNVNALLLGDSALYLCASSLSREKYGYTFGSGTRLTVV.

The chain links TRBV4-1 to TRBJ1-4, with TRBD1 matching 9 bases. This CDR3 is 16 amino acids long. V shed 1 base and J 8 bases; nucleotides not matched to a gene: 8. In germline, CDR1 is MGHRA, CDR2 YSYEKL. The CDR3 sequence: CASSQVEGQGREKLFF. The CDR3 DNA follows: TGCGCCAGCAGCCAAGTCGAGGGACAGGGTCGGGAAAAACTGTTTTTT.

This clone was observed a few times. The V and J genes are TRBV5-4 and TRBJ1-2; D is undetermined. The CDR3 is made up of 14 amino acids. Trimming removed 0 bases from V and 4 bases from J, with 10 bases in between. Germline values: CDR1 SGHNT, CDR2 YYREEE (reference sequence). The CDR3 is CASSLDTSSYGYTF. In nucleotides, the CDR3 is TGTGCCAGCAGCTTGGATACGAGCTCCTATGGCTACACCTTC.

The rearrangement joins TRBV12-3 or TRBV12-4 to TRBJ1-1; the D gene is possibly TRBD1 (5 bases). V was pared by 6 bases and J by 5 bases, with 7 bases between. The CDR3 length is 11 residues. The CDR3 nucleotides are TGTGCCAGCAGGCAGGGTACTGAAGCTTTCTTT. Translation: CASRQGTEAFF.

The rearrangement uses TRBV5-4 and TRBJ2-3; 8 nucleotides line up with TRBD2. V trimming: 1 base; J trimming: 2 bases; junction bases outside the gene matches: 3. The CDR3 has 15 residues. CDR1 SGHNT and CDR2 YYREEE come from the germline V gene (reference sequence). CDR3 loop: CASSLSGRDTDTQYF. In nucleotides, the CDR3 is TGTGCCAGCAGCTTGAGCGGGAGAGACACAGATACGCAGTATTTT. Together with reference TRBV5-4 and TRBJ2-3, the CDR3 gives the full variable domain: ETGVTQSPTHLIKTRGQQVTLRCSSQSGHNTVSWYQQALGQGPQFIFQYYREEENGRGNFPPRFSGLQFPNYSSELNVNALELDDSALYLCASSLSGRDTDTQYFGPGTRLTVL.

This clone has a handful of counts. The rearrangement uses TRBV5-4 and TRBJ2-6; possibly TRBD2 for D (7 bases). From germline, CDR1 is SGHNT and CDR2 YYREEE (reference sequence). This CDR3 spans 15 amino acids. Deletions cut 5 bases from V and 2 bases from J, with 11 bases between. CDR3 in DNA: TGTGCCAGCAGGGGGGGGCAAACTGGGGCCAACGTCCTGACTTTC. Translated, it gives CASRGGQTGANVLTF.

The chain combines TRBV7-9 with TRBJ1-2, with 9 nucleotides matching TRBD1. Germline V gene data show CDR1 as SEHNR and CDR2 as FQNEAQ (reference sequence). J gave up 0 bases and V 8 bases, and 19 bases lay outside the gene matches. CDR3 length: 19 residues. CDR3 in DNA: TGTGCCAGCGAATCTACCGACCGGGACAGGGAAGAAGCTAACTATGGCTACACCTTC. Protein: CASESTDRDREEANYGYTF.

CDR3 protein: CASSLGPPGYGYTF. CDR3 coding DNA: TGCGCCAGCAGCTTGGGTCCGCCCGGCTATGGCTACACCTTC. The rearrangement uses TRBV5-1 and TRBJ1-2; D uncertain. The CDR3 runs to 14 residues. Germline loops: CDR1 SGHRS, CDR2 YFSETQ. V shed 0 bases and J shed 4 bases, with 10 bases lying between them.

The J gene is TRBJ2-7, the V gene TRBV10-3; no clear D. This CDR3 contains 14 residues. The germline CDR1 and CDR2 sequences are ENHRY and SYGVKD. The V end lost 6 bases, the J end lost 0 bases, and 12 bases lay between the germline ends. The CDR3 DNA sequence: TGTGCCATCAGCTTCACAGAAAACTCCTACGAGCAGTACTTC. This sequence encodes CAISFTENSYEQYF.

The chain combines TRBV6-6 with TRBJ2-5, with D unclear. Germline loops: CDR1 MNHNY, CDR2 SVGAGI (reference sequence). V lost 3 bases to trimming and J lost 4 bases, with 15 bases between them. The CDR3 runs to 15 residues. The CDR3 loop reads CASSYGTVNGETQYF. In nucleotides, the CDR3 is TGTGCCAGCAGTTATGGTACGGTCAATGGAGAGACCCAGTACTTC.

This clone is a singleton in its sample. The genes are TRBV28 and TRBJ2-1, with 8 nucleotides matching TRBD1. V lost 2 bases, J lost 3 bases, and 3 bases stayed unmatched. CDR3 length equals 15 residues. The germline gives CDR1 MDHEN, CDR2 SYDVKM. The CDR3 bases are TGTGCCAGCAGTTTACCAGGGGGCAACTACAATGAGCAGTTCTTC. Translated: CASSLPGGNYNEQFF.

The chain has TRBV3-1 (or the pseudogene TRBV3-2) and TRBJ2-3, with 9 positions matching TRBD2. The J segment lost 1 base and the V segment lost 4 bases, leaving 9 bases of the junction unmatched. CDR3 length: 17 residues. Looked up from germline, CDR1 is LGHDT and CDR2 is YNNKEL (reference sequence). DNA of the CDR3: TGTGCCAGCAGCCTAGGCGGGGGACTAGCAGGCACAGATACGCAGTATTTT. This encodes CASSLGGGLAGTDTQYF.

This clone was recorded once. The chain uses TRBV6-5 and TRBJ1-6, with TRBD1 identical over 7 bases. V lost 5 bases, J lost 10 bases, and 8 bases stayed unmatched. The CDR3 is 14 amino acids. In germline, CDR1 is MNHEY, CDR2 SVGAGI. The CDR3: CASSSRDRRSPLHF. DNA for the CDR3: TGTGCCAGCAGTAGCCGGGACAGAAGGTCACCCCTCCACTTT.

This clone appeared a few times. The chain combines TRBV5-1 with TRBJ1-2; 7 bases match TRBD1. With 0 bases clipped from V and 5 bases from J, the junction kept 1 base outside the gene matches. The germline V gene has CDR1 SGHRS and CDR2 YFSETQ. The CDR3 sequence is 13 residues long. CDR3 residues: CASSLEGAYGYTF. In nucleotides, the CDR3 is TGCGCCAGCAGCTTGGAGGGGGCGTATGGCTACACCTTC.

The rearrangement joins TRBV30 to TRBJ1-5; possible D gene TRBD1, 6 bases. V lost 0 bases and J 2 bases, leaving 14 bases between the germline ends. Germline lookup yields CDR1 GTSNPN and CDR2 SVGIG (reference sequence). The CDR3 loop spans 16 amino acids. The CDR3 protein is CAWSVLRGRGNQPQHF. CDR3 in DNA: TGTGCCTGGAGTGTACTCAGGGGACGAGGCAATCAGCCCCAGCATTTT.

The rearrangement uses TRBV6-5 and TRBJ1-6; 7 bases are shared with TRBD1. Germline V gene sequence: CDR1 MNHEY, CDR2 SVGAGI. The CDR3 is 14 amino acids. Trimming removed 7 bases from V and 8 bases from J; junction bases left unmatched: 8. This CDR3 reads CASMLTGRDSPLHF. CDR3 DNA sequence: TGTGCCAGCATGCTGACAGGGCGGGATTCACCCCTCCACTTT.

V usage is TRBV3-1 (or the pseudogene TRBV3-2) and J usage is TRBJ1-5; 8 nucleotides line up with TRBD1. V shed 5 bases and J 7 bases; nucleotides not matched to a gene: 10. This CDR3 region has 15 residues. The V gene's germline CDR1 is LGHDT and CDR2 YNNKEL (reference sequence). Written as DNA, the CDR3 is TGTGCCAGCAGCGCTGGGACAGGAGCTGGGCAGCCCCAGCATTTT. Translating it yields CASSAGTGAGQPQHF.

The genes are TRBV4-1 and TRBJ2-1, with 8 bases fitting TRBD1. This CDR3 contains 16 residues. CDR1 and CDR2 (germline): MGHRA, YSYEKL. The V and J ends lost 0 bases and 15 bases, in that order; junction bases with no gene match: 16. The CDR3 sequence: CASSQDQTGVGGPPFF. The CDR3 nucleotides read TGCGCCAGCAGCCAAGACCAGACAGGGGTGGGGGGCCCCCCGTTCTTC.